The subject of this entry is one T cell receptor beta chain. Its specific antigen is unknown. The sample holds no much larger clone one base away, and base qualities are not on file. The CDR3 covers 15 residues, taking in both the cysteine and the phenylalanine. The read is trimmed to its CDR3 DNA, 45 bases read in frame from base 1. V is pared back by 0 bases and J by 3 bases, with 8 bases lying between the germline termini. As encoded in the germline V gene, CDR1 is SGHVS while CDR2 is FQNEAQ. The source of the sample is a study of T cell repertoires in cytomegalovirus infection (dated by TCRdb to about 2019). At the level of the whole study: Alongside well-studied HLA-B-restricted epitopes, the peptide stimulations were aimed at recently identified HLA-C-restricted CMV epitopes, whose presentation resists viral immunomodulation. The HLA type of each donor mattered for the analysis, because public TCR beta signatures pointed to carriage of CMV infection along with the matching HLA type. The study at large found these results: The ex vivo response was dominated by HLA-C-restricted CMV-specific TCR beta clonotypes, which also provided the single most frequent clonotype in two of eight donors. In both this cohort and an independent cohort of over 350 donors, the cumulative frequency of public TCR beta family members distinguished carriers of CMV infection plus the relevant HLA type.

Sequencing used an Illumina HiSeq 1500. The public reads were run again by TCRdb, first through fastp at Q25 and then through MiXCR, and only productive beta chains were kept. Duplicate CDR3 protein sequences are folded into a single record with the most common DNA and genes. The sample has fewer than 900,000 distinct CDR3 sequences on record, roughly 28% of them singletons. The ten largest clones represent around 13% of the sample. Reading the label with the study, this specimen's treatment or condition is: in vitro stimulation with specific CMV peptide epitopes to enrich CMV-specific T cells. This receptor was obtained from a human donor in good health (CMV status not recorded). Some clones in this sample may be carry-over from other donors' samples. This chain is built from TRBV7-8 and TRBJ2-2, and perhaps TRBD2 as D gene, on 5 matching bases. The input for sequencing was cultured CD8+ T cells from PBMCs, taken from culture after CMV antigen stimulation. The DNA sequence reads TGTGCCAGCAGCTTAGCCGGGAAGGACACCGGGGAGCTGTTTTTT. Translated, this is CASSLAGKDTGELFF.